This passage covers 30 T cell receptor beta chains from one sample sequenced in a study of cytomegalovirus exposure and HLA in healthy donors (dated by TCRdb to about 2017). Library preparation used the immunoSEQ multiplex PCR assay. A mixture of 60 forward primers for TCR Vbeta segments and 13 reverse primers for TCR Jbeta segments was used in the multiplex PCR. What TCRdb holds here is the immuneACCESS table cut down to in-frame rearrangements. Part of the clones is not present; checked against another copy, under half of the missing clones reflect an unresolved V gene, and the others are unexplained. This sample's table lists about 210,000 clones. The ten largest clonotypes hold roughly 0.89% of the sample. The sample was PBMCs. These receptors were obtained from a woman between 25 and 40 years old in good health and CMV-seropositive.

The chain recombines TRBV5-4 with TRBJ1-1, with 10 bases that match TRBD1. This CDR3 spans 16 amino acids. The V segment lost 0 bases and the J segment 4 bases; nucleotides outside the gene matches: 6. Germline loops: CDR1 SGHNT, CDR2 YYREEE (reference sequence). CDR3: CASSLAGQGMATEAFF. The CDR3 region has the DNA TGTGCCAGCAGCTTGGCGGGACAGGGGATGGCCACTGAAGCTTTCTTT.

V usage is TRBV7-2 and J usage is TRBJ2-5; 8 bases line up with TRBD2. Germline V gene lookup returns CDR1 SGHTA and CDR2 FQGNSA. The J segment lost 5 bases and the V segment lost 1 base, leaving 9 bases of the junction unmatched. This CDR3 has 16 amino acids. CDR3 nucleotides: TGTGCCAGCAGCTTAGGTTTTCGACTAGCGATGGAGACCCAGTACTTC. It is translated as CASSLGFRLAMETQYF.

The chain carries TRBV5-1 and TRBJ1-5; 9 bases match TRBD1. V lost 6 bases to trimming and J lost 1 base; unmatched junction nucleotides: 5. Germline CDR1 is SGHRS and CDR2 is YFSETQ. The CDR3 covers 15 residues. The CDR3 region is CASTPGTGSNQPQHF. Here the CDR3 DNA reads TGCGCCAGCACCCCCGGGACAGGGAGCAATCAGCCCCAGCATTTT.

This chain connects TRBV7-8 to TRBJ2-5, with TRBD1 matching 7 bases. Germline V gene sequence: CDR1 SGHVS, CDR2 FQNEAQ. Trimming at V came to 4 bases and at J to 2 bases, leaving 4 bases not matched to a gene. The CDR3 length is 14 residues. The CDR3 loop reads CASSSRDSQETQYF. CDR3 coding DNA: TGTGCCAGCAGCTCTCGGGACAGTCAAGAGACCCAGTACTTC.

Written as DNA, the CDR3 is TGTGCCAGTAGTAGGTCCCCAGGGGGCATGAACACTGAAGCTTTCTTT. Translating it yields CASSRSPGGMNTEAFF. The V and J genes are TRBV19 and TRBJ1-1; 8 nucleotides agree with TRBD1. The CDR3 spans 16 residues. Germline loops: CDR1 LNHDA, CDR2 SQIVND (reference sequence). Trimming took 4 bases from V and 0 from J; bases not matched to a gene: 7.

The chain couples TRBV15 to TRBJ2-4; D uncertain. The CDR3 spans 20 residues. Per the germline V gene, CDR1 is LNHNV and CDR2 is YYDKDF (reference sequence). V dropped 0 bases and J dropped 0 bases, with 21 bases sitting between them. This chain's CDR3 is CATSRDRGQSGIVAKNIQYF. The CDR3 coding sequence is TGTGCCACCAGCAGAGATCGAGGCCAGTCCGGCATAGTAGCCAAAAACATTCAGTACTTC. Together with reference TRBV15 and TRBJ2-4, the CDR3 gives the full variable domain: DAMVIQNPRYQVTQFGKPVTLSCSQTLNHNVMYWYQQKSSQAPKLLFHYYDKDFNNEADTPDNFQSRRPNTSFCFLDIRSPGLGDTAMYLCATSRDRGQSGIVAKNIQYFGAGTRLSVL.

The chain uses TRBV18 and TRBJ2-2; 8 bases are shared with TRBD2. J was trimmed by 4 bases and V by 1 base; bases with no gene match: 5. The CDR3 consists of 16 residues. Germline-derived CDR1 and CDR2 are KGHSH and LQKENI. As DNA, the CDR3 is TGTGCCAGCTCACCACAGTGGACTAGCTCCACCGGGGAGCTGTTTTTT. It is translated as CASSPQWTSSTGELFF.

The chain joins TRBV7-2 to TRBJ1-5, with a tentative D call TRBD1 (5 bases). The germline V and J ends were trimmed by 2 bases and 2 bases, with 7 bases remaining between them. There are 14 residues in the CDR3. CDR1 is SGHTA and CDR2 is FQGNSA in the germline V gene. This CDR3 reads CASSLTTGNQPQHF. As DNA, the CDR3 is TGTGCCAGCAGCTTAACGACAGGCAATCAGCCCCAGCATTTT.

The chain carries TRBV7-7 and TRBJ2-1; the D gene is possibly TRBD2 (5 bases). V was trimmed by 1 base and J by 2 bases, leaving 9 bases between them. CDR1 SSHAT and CDR2 FNYEAQ come from the germline V gene (reference sequence). This CDR3 is 15 amino acids long. DNA for the CDR3: TGTGCCAGCAGCTTAGGGACTTCTCCCTACAATGAGCAGTTCTTC. It encodes CASSLGTSPYNEQFF.

DNA of the CDR3: TGTGCCTGGAGTGGCCAGGGGTCCTCCTACTACGAGCAGTACTTC. This gives the protein CAWSGQGSSYYEQYF. The genes are TRBV30 and TRBJ2-5, with a tentative D call TRBD1 (6 bases). The J call is uncertain, as TRBJ2-7 better fits the DNA end. Germline CDR1 GTSNPN, CDR2 SVGIG (reference sequence). The CDR3 contains 15 residues.

V is TRBV6-1 and J is TRBJ2-3; 9 bases fit TRBD2. CDR1 and CDR2 (germline): MNHNS, SASEGT. The CDR3 extends over 14 amino acids. V was clipped by 9 bases and J by 3 bases; unmatched bases: 7. CDR3 region: CASGLAGGTDTQYF. CDR3 DNA sequence: TGTGCCAGTGGTCTGGCGGGGGGGACAGATACGCAGTATTTT.

The chain recombines TRBV5-1 with TRBJ1-1, with D possibly matching TRBD1 (5 bases). V was shortened by 4 bases and J by 5 bases, with 18 bases between the two germline ends. The CDR3 covers 15 residues. Germline V lookup: CDR1 SGHRS, CDR2 YFSETQ. CDR3 nucleotides: TGCGCCAGCAGCCGCGAGTTAGGGGATGGTACTGAAGCTTTCTTT. It translates to CASSRELGDGTEAFF. The full variable domain, rest sourced from reference TRBV5-1 and TRBJ1-1, is KAGVTQTPRYLIKTRGQQVTLSCSPISGHRSVSWYQQTPGQGLQFLFEYFSETQRNKGNFPGRFSGRQFSNSRSEMNVSTLELGDSALYLCASSRELGDGTEAFFGQGTRLTVV.

This chain connects TRBV4-2 to TRBJ2-2, with TRBD2 matching over 8 bases. This CDR3 has 17 residues. Looked up from germline, CDR1 is LGHNA and CDR2 is YNFKEQ. Germline trimming cut 3 bases from V and 3 bases from J; bases unmatched to any gene: 9. The CDR3 sequence is CASSHASGGLDTGELFF. CDR3 DNA sequence: TGTGCCAGCAGCCATGCTTCGGGGGGGCTGGACACCGGGGAGCTGTTTTTT.

Turning to this clone: The junction and the germline gene differ at one end; a read error may be behind it. The chain uses TRBV7-2 and TRBJ1-1, with TRBD1 identical over 10 bases. Per the germline V gene, CDR1 is SGHTA and CDR2 is FQGNSA. The CDR3 totals 14 residues. Here the CDR3 reads CASSLGTGAGEGFF. The CDR3 DNA is TGTGCCAGCAGCTTGGGGACAGGGGCTGGGGAAGGTTTCTTT.

The chain combines TRBV10-3 with TRBJ1-2; weak D call: TRBD1 (6 bases). V lost 0 bases, J lost 4 bases, and 18 bases lay in between. Germline lookup yields CDR1 ENHRY and CDR2 SYGVKD. CDR3 size: 17 residues. CDR3 sequence reads: CAISESTLYQGTYGYTF. The CDR3, as DNA: TGTGCCATCAGTGAGTCGACCCTATACCAGGGGACCTATGGCTACACCTTC.

This rearrangement joins TRBV28 to TRBJ2-3; 12 bases line up with TRBD1. In germline, CDR1 is MDHEN, CDR2 SYDVKM. The CDR3 consists of 16 residues. Trimming removed 6 bases from V and 4 bases from J; junction bases left unmatched: 8. CDR3 protein: CASRLPGTGGADTQYF. Here the CDR3 DNA reads TGTGCCAGCAGATTACCCGGGACAGGGGGCGCAGATACGCAGTATTTT.

The CDR3 reads CASSYSQGWEQYF. CDR3 coding DNA: TGTGCCAGCAGTTACTCTCAGGGGTGGGAGCAGTACTTC. The V call is TRBV6-5, the J call TRBJ2-7; a weak D match, TRBD1 (6 bases). The CDR3 is 13 residues long. Trimming left V 0 bases short and J 7 bases short, with 10 bases between. Germline assignment: CDR1 MNHEY and CDR2 SVGAGI.

The gene calls are TRBV2 and TRBJ2-1, with D possibly TRBD1 on 5 matching bases. The germline V and J ends were trimmed by 6 bases and 4 bases, with 7 bases remaining between them. The CDR3 consists of 12 residues. Germline loops: CDR1 SNHLY, CDR2 FYNNEI. Written as DNA, the CDR3 is TGTGCCAGCAGGAACAGGTACAATGAGCAGTTCTTC. It specifies CASRNRYNEQFF.

V gene TRBV7-8 combines with J gene TRBJ1-1; TRBD1 matches 9 bases. V was clipped by 3 bases and J by 0 bases; unmatched bases: 8. Germline V gene sequence: CDR1 SGHVS, CDR2 FQNEAQ. The CDR3 spans 17 residues. In DNA form, the CDR3 reads TGTGCCAGCAGCTTGGATCCGGGACAGGGATTGAACACTGAAGCTTTCTTT. It yields the protein CASSLDPGQGLNTEAFF.

The V call is TRBV19, the J call TRBJ1-2, with TRBD1 matching over 8 bases. The CDR3 has 14 amino acids. The V segment lost 5 bases and the J segment 8 bases; nucleotides outside the gene matches: 10. Germline V gives CDR1 LNHDA, CDR2 SQIVND (reference sequence). CDR3 in DNA: TGTGCCAGTAGTTCCCATCGGACAGGGCACGGCTACACCTTC. Translating it yields CASSSHRTGHGYTF.

The V gene is TRBV29-1, the J gene TRBJ2-4, with D tentatively TRBD1 (5 bases). Trimming removed 4 bases at V and 0 bases at J, with 13 bases between. CDR1 SQVTM and CDR2 ANQGSEA come from the germline V gene. CDR3 size: 15 residues. CDR3 sequence (DNA): TGCAGCGTTGCCCCGGCAGGGTTAGCCAAAAACATTCAGTACTTC. This translates into CSVAPAGLAKNIQYF.

J is TRBJ2-5 and V is TRBV5-6, with D possibly matching TRBD2 (5 bases). V lost 7 bases and J 7 bases, leaving 14 bases between the germline ends. The germline V gene has CDR1 SGHDT and CDR2 YYEEEE. The CDR3 is 12 residues long. In DNA form, the CDR3 reads TGTGCCAGCGCGTTTGGACGGGGGACCCAGTACTTC. Residues: CASAFGRGTQYF. Variable domain in full (rest from reference TRBV5-6 and TRBJ2-5): DAGVTQSPTHLIKTRGQQVTLRCSPKSGHDTVSWYQQALGQGPQFIFQYYEEEERQRGNFPDRFSGHQFPNYSSELNVNALLLGDSALYLCASAFGRGTQYFGPGTRLLVL.

The rearrangement uses TRBV5-6 and TRBJ1-1; D gene unclear. V shed 5 bases and J shed 0 bases, with 20 bases lying between them. The CDR3 extends over 17 amino acids. CDR1 and CDR2 from the germline V gene are SGHDT and YYEEEE. In DNA form, the CDR3 reads TGTGCCAGCAGTCCGGACTCCCCTAGAAGTATGAACACTGAAGCTTTCTTT. It encodes CASSPDSPRSMNTEAFF.

The gene calls are TRBV28 and TRBJ1-5; perhaps TRBD1 as D (5 bases). Germline CDR1 MDHEN, CDR2 SYDVKM. The germline V and J ends were trimmed by 7 bases and 0 bases, with 13 bases remaining between them. CDR3 length equals 15 residues. CDR3 sequence: CASIRGGNSNQPQHF. As DNA, the CDR3 is TGTGCCAGCATAAGGGGCGGTAATAGCAATCAGCCCCAGCATTTT.

The chain has TRBV6-5 and TRBJ1-2; perhaps TRBD1 as D (5 bases). Germline V lookup: CDR1 MNHEY, CDR2 SVGAGI. CDR3 size: 15 residues. The V and J ends lost 7 bases and 2 bases respectively, with 17 bases between them. The CDR3 loop reads CASKQEIWMNYGYTF. The CDR3 coding sequence is TGTGCCAGCAAACAGGAGATCTGGATGAACTATGGCTACACCTTC.

The V gene is TRBV7-9, the J gene TRBJ2-3; TRBD2 matches at 7 bases. The V gene's germline CDR1 is SEHNR and CDR2 FQNEAQ (reference sequence). The length of the CDR3 is 13 residues. Trimming at V came to 4 bases and at J to 6 bases, leaving 4 bases not matched to a gene. The CDR3 DNA sequence: TGTGCCAGCAGCTCATCCGGGGGGGATACGCAGTATTTT. This codes for CASSSSGGDTQYF.

V and J are TRBV29-1 and TRBJ2-3, with 11 bases lining up with TRBD2. This CDR3 has 15 amino acids. Germline CDR1 SQVTM, CDR2 ANQGSEA. Losses at the gene ends were 6 bases for V and 0 bases for J; bases not matched to a gene: 5. CDR3 DNA sequence: TGCAGCGTACGATTAGCGGGAGGGAGCACAGATACGCAGTATTTT. It specifies CSVRLAGGSTDTQYF.

The chain carries TRBV28 and TRBJ1-5; D might be TRBD1 (6 bases). The CDR3 spans 13 residues. V was shortened by 6 bases and J by 0 bases, with 6 bases between the two germline ends. The germline CDR1 and CDR2 sequences are MDHEN and SYDVKM. CDR3 sequence (DNA): TGTGCCAGCAGGACAGGTAGCAATCAGCCCCAGCATTTT. Translation: CASRTGSNQPQHF.

This chain links TRBV7-7 with TRBJ2-7; 9 nucleotides line up with TRBD1. This CDR3 spans 13 amino acids. With 5 bases clipped from V and 5 bases from J, the junction kept 4 bases outside the gene matches. CDR1 and CDR2 (germline): SSHAT, FNYEAQ (reference sequence). CDR3 amino acids: CASSGTGNHEQYF. CDR3 nucleotides: TGTGCCAGCAGCGGGACAGGGAACCACGAGCAGTACTTC.

This sequence joins TRBV11-3 and TRBJ1-1; D uncertain. The CDR3 extends over 14 amino acids. Deletions cut 3 bases from V and 7 bases from J, with 15 bases between. Germline CDR1 reads SGHNT; CDR2 reads YENEEA. CDR3: CASSFWLALNEAFF. The DNA for the CDR3 is TGTGCCAGCAGCTTTTGGCTAGCCCTTAATGAAGCTTTCTTT. The full variable domain, completed using reference TRBV11-3 and TRBJ1-1, is EAGVVQSPRYKIIEKKQPVAFWCNPISGHNTLYWYLQNLGQGPELLIRYENEEAVDDSQLPKDRFSAERLKGVDSTLKIQPAELGDSAVYLCASSFWLALNEAFFGQGTRLTVV.